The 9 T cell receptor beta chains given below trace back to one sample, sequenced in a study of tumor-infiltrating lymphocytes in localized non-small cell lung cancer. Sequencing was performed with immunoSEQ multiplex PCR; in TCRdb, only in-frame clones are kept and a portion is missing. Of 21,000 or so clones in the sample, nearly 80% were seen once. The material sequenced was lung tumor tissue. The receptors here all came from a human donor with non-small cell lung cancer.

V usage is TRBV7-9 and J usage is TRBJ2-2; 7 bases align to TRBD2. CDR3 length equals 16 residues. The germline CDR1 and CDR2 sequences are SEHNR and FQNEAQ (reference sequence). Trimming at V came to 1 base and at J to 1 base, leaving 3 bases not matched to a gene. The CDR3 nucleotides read TGTGCCAGCAGCTTAGTTGGGACTATGAACACCGGGGAGCTGTTTTTT. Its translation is CASSLVGTMNTGELFF.

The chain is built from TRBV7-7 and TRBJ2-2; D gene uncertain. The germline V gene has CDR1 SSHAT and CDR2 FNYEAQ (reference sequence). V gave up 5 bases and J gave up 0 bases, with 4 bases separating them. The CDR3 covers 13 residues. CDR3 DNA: TGTGCCAGCAGCGGCACGAACACCGGGGAGCTGTTTTTT. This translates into CASSGTNTGELFF.

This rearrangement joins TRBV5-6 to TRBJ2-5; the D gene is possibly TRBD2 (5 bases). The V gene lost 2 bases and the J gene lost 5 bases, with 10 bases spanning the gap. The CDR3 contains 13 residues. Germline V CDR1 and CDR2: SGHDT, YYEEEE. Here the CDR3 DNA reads TGTGCCAGCAGCTTCGGGGTATGGGAGACCCAGTACTTC. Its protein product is CASSFGVWETQYF.

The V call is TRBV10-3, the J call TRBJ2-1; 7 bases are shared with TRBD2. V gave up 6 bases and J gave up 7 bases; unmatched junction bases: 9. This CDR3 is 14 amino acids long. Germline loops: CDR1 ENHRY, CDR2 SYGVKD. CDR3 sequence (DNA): TGTGCCATCAGGCCAAACAGCGGGACGAATGAGCAGTTCTTC. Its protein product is CAIRPNSGTNEQFF.

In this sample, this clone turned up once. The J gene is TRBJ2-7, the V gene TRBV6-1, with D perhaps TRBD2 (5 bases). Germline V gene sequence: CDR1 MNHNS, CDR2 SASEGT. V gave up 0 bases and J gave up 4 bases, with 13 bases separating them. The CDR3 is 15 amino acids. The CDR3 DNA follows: TGTGCCAGCAGTGAAGCCCCTTCCCGGGGTTACGAGCAGTACTTC. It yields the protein CASSEAPSRGYEQYF.

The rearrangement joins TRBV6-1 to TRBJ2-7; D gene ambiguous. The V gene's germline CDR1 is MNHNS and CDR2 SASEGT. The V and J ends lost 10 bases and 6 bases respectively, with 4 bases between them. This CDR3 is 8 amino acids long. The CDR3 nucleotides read TGTGCCACCGTCGAGCAGTACTTC. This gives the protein CATVEQYF.

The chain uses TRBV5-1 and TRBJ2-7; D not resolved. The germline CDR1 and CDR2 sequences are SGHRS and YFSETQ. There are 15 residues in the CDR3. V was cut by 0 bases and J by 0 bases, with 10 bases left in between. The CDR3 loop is CASSLGQGNSYEQYF. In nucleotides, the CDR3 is TGCGCCAGCAGCTTGGGCCAAGGGAACTCCTACGAGCAGTACTTC.

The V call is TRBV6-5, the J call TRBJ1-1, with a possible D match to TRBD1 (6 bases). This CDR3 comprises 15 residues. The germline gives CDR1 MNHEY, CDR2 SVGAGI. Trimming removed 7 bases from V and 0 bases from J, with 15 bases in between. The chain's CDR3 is CASTPRGPMNTEAFF. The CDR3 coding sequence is TGTGCCAGCACCCCCCGGGGGCCCATGAACACTGAAGCTTTCTTT.

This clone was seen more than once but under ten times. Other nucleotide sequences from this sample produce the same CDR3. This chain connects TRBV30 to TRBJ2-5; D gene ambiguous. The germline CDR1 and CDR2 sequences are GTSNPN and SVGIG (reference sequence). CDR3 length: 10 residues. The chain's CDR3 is CACIDKTQYF. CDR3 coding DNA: TGTGCTTGCATTGACAAGACCCAGTACTTC.